This T cell receptor (beta chain) is drawn from a study of T-cell memory formation after mild COVID-19. Across the whole study: TCR clusters were largely donor specific.

Germline CDR1 and CDR2: MNHEY and SVGAGI. Trimming took off 2 bases at V and 0 bases at J, with 9 bases between the two ends. The CDR3 is made up of 15 amino acids. Constant-segment primers served in 5'RACE that generated TCR alpha and TCR beta cDNA libraries bearing sample barcodes and UMIs. TCRdb re-analysed the 5' RACE reads in MiXCR, keeping a single row per CDR3 protein. The sample contains fewer than 500,000 distinct CDR3 sequences, around a quarter of which appear only once. This clonotype was recorded a few times. This chain uses TRBV6-5 with TRBJ2-3; D is ambiguous. The clonotype was recovered from an adult woman who had mild COVID-19 (a few samples of this study predate the infection). Cell type and time point are not known. Sequences were obtained from PBMCs or a T cell subset sorted from them (not recorded which). CDR3 coding DNA: TGTGCCAGCAGTTACGGTGATCCTAGCACAGATACGCAGTATTTT. The encoded protein is CASSYGDPSTDTQYF.